Below, 14 T cell receptor beta chains from the same sample are listed, as sequenced in a study of siplizumab effects on memory and regulatory T cells. Generated by immunoSEQ multiplex PCR, the TCRdb table keeps only in-frame clones and is missing some. The profile shows 26,000 or so clones, around 80% of them singletons. The specimen sequenced was memory CD4+ T cells sorted from blood. Receptor source: a human donor in good health.

The chain joins TRBV11-3 to TRBJ2-7, with TRBD1 matching 10 bases. The CDR3 has 17 residues. The V gene end was trimmed by 5 bases and the J gene end by 7 bases; junction bases not matched to a gene: 17. Germline CDR1 is SGHNT and CDR2 is YENEEA. In DNA, the CDR3 is TGTGCCAGCAGCGCCAGGACAGGGGGATCTGTACGGGATGAGCAGTACTTC. Its protein is CASSARTGGSVRDEQYF.

The V call is TRBV7-9, the J call TRBJ2-3; possibly TRBD2 for D (5 bases). The CDR3 covers 15 residues. Germline CDR1 is SEHNR and CDR2 is FQNEAQ (reference sequence). Trimming removed 3 bases at V and 1 base at J, with 11 bases between. In DNA form, the CDR3 reads TGTGCCAGCAGCTTGGGAGTAGGAGGCACAGATACGCAGTATTTT. Its translation is CASSLGVGGTDTQYF.

The rearrangement joins TRBV5-8 to TRBJ1-1; D ambiguous. The CDR3 consists of 14 residues. Germline V gives CDR1 SGHTS, CDR2 YDEGEE. V shed 0 bases and J shed 0 bases, with 6 bases lying between them. The CDR3, as DNA: TGTGCCAGCAGCTTGGGTTTCATGAACACTGAAGCTTTCTTT. It translates to CASSLGFMNTEAFF.

The rearrangement joins TRBV28 to TRBJ1-5; no firm D call. This CDR3 contains 14 residues. Germline V gene sequence: CDR1 MDHEN, CDR2 SYDVKM. V was cut by 4 bases and J by 4 bases, with 11 bases left in between. The CDR3 sequence: CASSSLSVNQPQHF. The CDR3 coding sequence is TGTGCCAGCAGTTCACTTTCGGTGAATCAGCCCCAGCATTTT.

The gene calls are TRBV7-2 and TRBJ1-6; D call uncertain. V dropped 1 base and J dropped 14 bases, with 9 bases sitting between them. Germline V CDR1 and CDR2: SGHTA, FQGNSA. The length of the CDR3 is 12 residues. CDR3 protein: CASSLVEGTLHF. CDR3 sequence (DNA): TGTGCCAGCAGCTTAGTGGAGGGCACCCTCCACTTT.

In its sample, this clone was seen a few times. This chain uses TRBV6-6 with TRBJ1-1, with D possibly TRBD1 on 5 matching bases. The CDR3 runs 14 residues. Germline V gives CDR1 MNHNY, CDR2 SVGAGI (reference sequence). V shed 6 bases and J shed 2 bases, with 13 bases lying between them. The CDR3 DNA reads as TGTGCCAGCAGCAGGGAAGGCCGAAACACTGAAGCTTTCTTT. This encodes CASSREGRNTEAFF.

This clone was recorded once. CDR3 region: CASSPTVLGDSGYTF. Here the CDR3 DNA reads TGTGCCAGCTCACCGACAGTATTGGGGGATTCAGGCTACACCTTC. The genes are TRBV18 and TRBJ1-2; D might be TRBD1 (5 bases). The CDR3 has 15 residues. Germline CDR1 reads KGHSH; CDR2 reads LQKENI. V lost 3 bases, J lost 8 bases, and 19 bases lay in between.

The chain joins TRBV5-1 to TRBJ2-3, with no clear D. The CDR3 is made up of 12 amino acids. Germline V gene sequence: CDR1 SGHRS, CDR2 YFSETQ. The V gene lost 4 bases and the J gene lost 2 bases, with 5 bases spanning the gap. The CDR3 DNA reads TGCGCCAGCAGCCGCAACACAGATACGCAGTATTTT. This sequence encodes CASSRNTDTQYF.

This chain links TRBV15 with TRBJ2-7; TRBD1 matches at 9 bases. This CDR3 spans 18 amino acids. Germline V gives CDR1 LNHNV, CDR2 YYDKDF (reference sequence). Trimming cost V 0 bases and J 6 bases; bases outside gene matches: 15. CDR3 sequence reads: CATSRDRGQGSLTPEQYF. The CDR3 DNA reads TGTGCCACCAGCAGAGATAGGGGACAGGGAAGTTTGACCCCCGAGCAGTACTTC.

The V gene is TRBV29-1, the J gene TRBJ2-1; tentative D call: TRBD2 (5 bases). V lost 4 bases to trimming and J lost 1 base, with 14 bases between them. CDR1 is SQVTM, CDR2 ANQGSEA, per germline. CDR3 length equals 15 residues. The DNA of the CDR3 is TGCAGCGTTGGGACTCATCCAGGATCCTACAATGAGCAGTTCTTC. This codes for CSVGTHPGSYNEQFF.

The chain joins TRBV7-6 to TRBJ2-5; no clear D gene. Looked up from germline, CDR1 is SGHVS and CDR2 is FNYEAQ. V dropped 5 bases and J dropped 1 base, with 11 bases sitting between them. CDR3 length: 14 amino acids. The CDR3 reads CASSGRTGQETQYF. The DNA for the CDR3 is TGTGCCAGCAGCGGAAGGACGGGCCAAGAGACCCAGTACTTC.

This chain joins TRBV19 and TRBJ2-7; 8 nucleotides match TRBD1. Germline lookup yields CDR1 LNHDA and CDR2 SQIVND (reference sequence). The CDR3 has 15 amino acids. J lost 1 base, V lost 4 bases, and 6 bases had no gene match. CDR3 nucleotides: TGTGCCAGTAGTAATAGGGGACAGGCTTCCTACGAGCAGTACTTC. This sequence encodes CASSNRGQASYEQYF.

The V and J genes are TRBV7-3 and TRBJ1-6; 8 bases agree with TRBD1. The CDR3 has 17 residues. Germline CDR1 is SGHTA and CDR2 is FQGTGA. V gave up 4 bases and J gave up 10 bases; unmatched junction bases: 15. The CDR3 nucleotides are TGTGCCAGCAGCTCTGGGGTGGGAGACAGGGGAGTCTCACCCCTCCACTTT. This translates into CASSSGVGDRGVSPLHF. Full variable domain (outside the CDR3, taken from reference TRBV7-3 and TRBJ1-6): GAGVSQTPSNKVTEKGKYVELRCDPISGHTALYWYRQSLGQGPEFLIYFQGTGAADDSGLPNDRFFAVRPEGSVSTLKIQRTERGDSAVYLCASSSGVGDRGVSPLHFGNGTRLTVT.

This clone was counted only a few times. This chain connects TRBV7-9 to TRBJ2-1; no reliable D call. Germline loops: CDR1 SEHNR, CDR2 FQNEAQ (reference sequence). V was pared by 5 bases and J by 1 base, with 15 bases between. The CDR3 covers 16 residues. The CDR3 coding sequence is TGTGCCAGCAGCCCGCGCAGGCTAACGTCCTACAATGAGCAGTTCTTC. This encodes CASSPRRLTSYNEQFF.